This TCR beta chain was sequenced during a study of blood T cells in healthy people across ages. The V gene lost 3 bases and the J gene lost 3 bases, with 5 bases spanning the gap. The CDR3 runs to 12 residues. Germline V gives CDR1 DFQATT, CDR2 SNEGSKA (reference sequence). Combining a sample-barcoded 5' primer with a J-beta primer mix, a second PCR ran for roughly 6 to 11 cycles. MiXCR was run by TCRdb on the 5' RACE reads, yielding one entry per CDR3 protein. Found here are about 1,500,000 distinct CDR3 sequences, 28% of them singletons; the top ten hold 7.7%. Remarks on this clonotype: Its specificity is unknown.

Healthy Caucasian individuals from Russia aged about 6 to 95 were enrolled as donors. Regarding the study as a whole: More naive CD4+ cells and higher diversity marked long-lived donors relative to aged donors. Diversity estimates drawn from one million T cells were deemed underestimates.

The TCR sequence derives from a young woman in good health. Input material: blood. This sequence joins TRBV20-1 and TRBJ1-4, with no clear D. CDR3 coding DNA: TGCAGTGCTAGTAAATCTAATGAAAAACTGTTTTTT. Translation gives CSASKSNEKLFF.